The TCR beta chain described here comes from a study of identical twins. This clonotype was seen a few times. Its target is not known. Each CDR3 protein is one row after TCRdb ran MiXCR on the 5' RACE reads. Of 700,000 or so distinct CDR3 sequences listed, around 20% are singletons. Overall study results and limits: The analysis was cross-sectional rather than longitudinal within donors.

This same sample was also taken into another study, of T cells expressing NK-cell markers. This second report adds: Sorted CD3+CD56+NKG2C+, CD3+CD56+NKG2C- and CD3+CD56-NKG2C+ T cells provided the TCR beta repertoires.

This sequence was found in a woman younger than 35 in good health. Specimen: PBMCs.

Here the CDR3 DNA reads TGTGCCAGCAGTTACTGGCAGGTTCAGAATGAGCAGTTCTTC. Amino acid sequence: CASSYWQVQNEQFF. This rearrangement joins TRBV6-2 or TRBV6-3 to TRBJ2-1; D not resolved. This CDR3 has 14 amino acids. The ends were cut back, 1 base at V and 7 bases at J, with 11 bases in the middle. Looked up from germline, CDR1 is MNHEY and CDR2 is SVGEGT.